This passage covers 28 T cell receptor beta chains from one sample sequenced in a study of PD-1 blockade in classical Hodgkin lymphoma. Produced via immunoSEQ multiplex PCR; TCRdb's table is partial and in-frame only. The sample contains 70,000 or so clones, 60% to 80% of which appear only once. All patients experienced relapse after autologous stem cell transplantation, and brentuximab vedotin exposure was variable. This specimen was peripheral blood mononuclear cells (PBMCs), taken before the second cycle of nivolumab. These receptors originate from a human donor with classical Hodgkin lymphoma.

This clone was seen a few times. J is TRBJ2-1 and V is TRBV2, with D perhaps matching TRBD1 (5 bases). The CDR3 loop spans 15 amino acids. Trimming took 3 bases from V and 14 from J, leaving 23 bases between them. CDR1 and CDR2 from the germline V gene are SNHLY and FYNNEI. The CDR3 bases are TGTGCCAGCAGTGAGCTGCACGCCCCGGCAGGGAACGAGTTCTTC. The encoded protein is CASSELHAPAGNEFF. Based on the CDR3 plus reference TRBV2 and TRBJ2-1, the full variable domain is EPEVTQTPSHQVTQMGQEVILRCVPISNHLYFYWYRQILGQKVEFLVSFYNNEISEKSEIFDDQFSVERPDGSNFTLKIRSTKLEDSAMYFCASSELHAPAGNEFFGPGTRLTVL.

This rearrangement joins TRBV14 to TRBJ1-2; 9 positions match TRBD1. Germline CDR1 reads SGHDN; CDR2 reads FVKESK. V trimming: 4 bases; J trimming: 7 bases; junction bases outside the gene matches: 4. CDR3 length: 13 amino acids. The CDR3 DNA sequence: TGTGCCAGCAGCCTACAGGGGGCCTTTGGCTACACCTTC. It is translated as CASSLQGAFGYTF.

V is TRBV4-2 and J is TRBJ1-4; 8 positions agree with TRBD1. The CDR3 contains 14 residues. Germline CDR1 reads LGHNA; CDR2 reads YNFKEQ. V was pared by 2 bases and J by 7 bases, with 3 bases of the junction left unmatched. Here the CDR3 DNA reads TGTGCCAGCAGCCAAAGGCAGGGGGCTGAAAAACTGTTTTTT. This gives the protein CASSQRQGAEKLFF.

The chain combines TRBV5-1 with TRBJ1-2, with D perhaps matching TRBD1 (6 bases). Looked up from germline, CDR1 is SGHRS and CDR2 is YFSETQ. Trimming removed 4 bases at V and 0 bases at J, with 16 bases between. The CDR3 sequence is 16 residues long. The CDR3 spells CASSTGTFGANYGYTF. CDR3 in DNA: TGCGCCAGCAGCACCGGGACATTCGGTGCTAACTATGGCTACACCTTC.

The CDR3 spells CASSSLAGSFTDTQYF. The CDR3 bases are TGTGCCAGCAGCTCCCTAGCGGGAAGTTTCACAGATACGCAGTATTTT. The V gene is TRBV7-9, the J gene TRBJ2-3; TRBD2 matches 9 bases. V gave up 4 bases and J gave up 2 bases; unmatched junction bases: 7. CDR3 length: 16 residues. Germline loops: CDR1 SEHNR, CDR2 FQNEAQ (reference sequence).

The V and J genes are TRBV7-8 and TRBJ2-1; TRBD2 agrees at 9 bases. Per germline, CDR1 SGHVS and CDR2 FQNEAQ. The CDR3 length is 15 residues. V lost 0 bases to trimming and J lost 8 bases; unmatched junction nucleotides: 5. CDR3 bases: TGTGCCAGCAGCTTAGCGGCGGGAGGGGGGTATGAGCAGTTCTTC. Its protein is CASSLAAGGGYEQFF. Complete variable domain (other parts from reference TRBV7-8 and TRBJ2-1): GAGVSQSPRYKVAKRGQDVALRCDPISGHVSLFWYQQALGQGPEFLTYFQNEAQLDKSGLPSDRFFAERPEGSVSTLKIQRTQQEDSAVYLCASSLAAGGGYEQFFGPGTRLTVL.

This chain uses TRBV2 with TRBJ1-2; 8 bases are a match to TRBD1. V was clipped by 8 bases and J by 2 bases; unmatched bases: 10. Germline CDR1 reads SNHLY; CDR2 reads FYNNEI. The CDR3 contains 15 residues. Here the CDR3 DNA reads TGTGCCAGCGCCTCAGGGACAGGCGCGAACTATGGCTACACCTTC. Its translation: CASASGTGANYGYTF.

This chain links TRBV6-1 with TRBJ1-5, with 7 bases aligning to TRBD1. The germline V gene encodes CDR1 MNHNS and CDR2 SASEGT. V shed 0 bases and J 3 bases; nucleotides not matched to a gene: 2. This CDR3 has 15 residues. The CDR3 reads CASSEADRVNQPQHF. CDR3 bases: TGTGCCAGCAGTGAAGCAGACAGGGTCAATCAGCCCCAGCATTTT.

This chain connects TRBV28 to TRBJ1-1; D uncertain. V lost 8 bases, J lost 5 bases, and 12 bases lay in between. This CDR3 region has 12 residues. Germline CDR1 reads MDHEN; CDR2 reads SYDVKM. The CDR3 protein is CASDNGLTEAFF. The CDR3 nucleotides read TGTGCCAGCGACAACGGGCTTACTGAAGCTTTCTTT.

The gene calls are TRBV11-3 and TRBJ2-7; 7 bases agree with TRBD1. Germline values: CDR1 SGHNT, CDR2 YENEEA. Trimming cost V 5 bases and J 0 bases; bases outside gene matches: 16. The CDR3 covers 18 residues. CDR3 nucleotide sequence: TGTGCCAGCAGCCGGACAGGCGAATCCGAATACAGCTCCTACGAGCAGTACTTC. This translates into CASSRTGESEYSSYEQYF. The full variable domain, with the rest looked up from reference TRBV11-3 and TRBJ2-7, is EAGVVQSPRYKIIEKKQPVAFWCNPISGHNTLYWYLQNLGQGPELLIRYENEEAVDDSQLPKDRFSAERLKGVDSTLKIQPAELGDSAVYLCASSRTGESEYSSYEQYFGPGTRLTVT.

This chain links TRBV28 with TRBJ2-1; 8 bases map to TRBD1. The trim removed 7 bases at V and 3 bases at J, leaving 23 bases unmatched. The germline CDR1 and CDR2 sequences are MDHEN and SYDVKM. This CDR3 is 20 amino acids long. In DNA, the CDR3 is TGTGCCAGCATTTCGGCCGGGACAGGTTTGGGTGGGGACGTCTACAATGAGCAGTTCTTC. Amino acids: CASISAGTGLGGDVYNEQFF.

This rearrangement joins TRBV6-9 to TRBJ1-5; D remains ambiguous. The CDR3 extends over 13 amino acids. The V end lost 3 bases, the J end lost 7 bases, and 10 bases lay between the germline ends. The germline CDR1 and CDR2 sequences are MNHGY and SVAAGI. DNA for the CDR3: TGTGCCAGCAGTTACTCGAAGGGCCAGCCCCAGCATTTT. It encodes CASSYSKGQPQHF.

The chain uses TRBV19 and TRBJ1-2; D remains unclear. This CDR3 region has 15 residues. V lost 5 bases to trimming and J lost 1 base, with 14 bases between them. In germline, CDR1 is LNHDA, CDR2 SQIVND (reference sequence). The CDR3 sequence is CASSDAWQDNYGYTF. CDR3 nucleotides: TGTGCCAGTAGTGACGCTTGGCAGGATAACTATGGCTACACCTTC.

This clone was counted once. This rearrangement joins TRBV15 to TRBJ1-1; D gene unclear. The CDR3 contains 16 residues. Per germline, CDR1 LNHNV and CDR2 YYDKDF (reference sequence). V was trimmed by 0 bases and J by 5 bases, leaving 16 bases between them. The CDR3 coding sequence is TGTGCCACCAGCAGAGATGCGACCGTGGGGATAACTGAAGCTTTCTTT. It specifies CATSRDATVGITEAFF.

DNA of the CDR3: TGTGCCACCAGGGTGACAGGCTATACAGATACGCAGTATTTT. It codes for CATRVTGYTDTQYF. The chain uses TRBV19 and TRBJ2-3, with D possibly TRBD1 on 6 matching bases. Trimming cost V 10 bases and J 3 bases, with 17 bases left between them. Germline V gene sequence: CDR1 LNHDA, CDR2 SQIVND (reference sequence). This CDR3 region has 14 residues.

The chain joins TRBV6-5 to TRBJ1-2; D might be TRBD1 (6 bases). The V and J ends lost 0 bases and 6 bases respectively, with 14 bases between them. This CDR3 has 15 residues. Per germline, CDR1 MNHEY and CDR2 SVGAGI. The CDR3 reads CASSYSNREGDGYTF. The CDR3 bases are TGTGCCAGCAGTTACTCGAACAGGGAGGGTGATGGCTACACCTTC.

DNA for the CDR3: TGCGCCAGCAGTGAGGGGGATAGGGCCAAAAACATTCAGTACTTC. Its protein product is CASSEGDRAKNIQYF. The V gene is TRBV10-1, the J gene TRBJ2-4; D not resolved. CDR1 and CDR2 from the germline V gene are WNHNN and SYGVQD (reference sequence). The CDR3 covers 15 residues. The V and J ends lost 2 bases and 1 base respectively, with 9 bases between them.

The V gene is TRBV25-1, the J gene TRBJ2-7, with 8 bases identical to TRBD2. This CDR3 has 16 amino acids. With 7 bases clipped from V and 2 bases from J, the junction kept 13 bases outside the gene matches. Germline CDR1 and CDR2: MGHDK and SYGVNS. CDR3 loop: CASTKGGLAGPYEQYF. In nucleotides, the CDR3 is TGTGCCAGCACTAAGGGGGGGCTAGCGGGCCCCTACGAGCAGTACTTC.

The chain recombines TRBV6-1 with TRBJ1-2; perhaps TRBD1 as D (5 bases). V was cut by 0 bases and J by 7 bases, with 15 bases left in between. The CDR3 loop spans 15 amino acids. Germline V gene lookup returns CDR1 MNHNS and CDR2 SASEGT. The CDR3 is CASSEAGSGSGGYTF. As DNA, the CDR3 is TGTGCCAGCAGTGAAGCGGGGTCAGGGTCGGGTGGCTACACCTTC.

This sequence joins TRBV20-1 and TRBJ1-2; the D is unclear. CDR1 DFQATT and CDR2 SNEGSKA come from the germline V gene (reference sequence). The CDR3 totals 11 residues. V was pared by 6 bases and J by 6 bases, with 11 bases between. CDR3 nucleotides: TGCAGTGCCGAACGGGAAAATGGCTACACCTTC. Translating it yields CSAERENGYTF.

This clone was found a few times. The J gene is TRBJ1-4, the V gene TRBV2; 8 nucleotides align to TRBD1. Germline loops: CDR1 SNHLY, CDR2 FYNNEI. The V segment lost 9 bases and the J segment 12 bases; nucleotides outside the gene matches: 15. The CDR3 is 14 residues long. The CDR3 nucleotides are TGTGCCAGTTCTCTGGACAGGGTTAATGGGGAACTGTTTTTT. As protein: CASSLDRVNGELFF.

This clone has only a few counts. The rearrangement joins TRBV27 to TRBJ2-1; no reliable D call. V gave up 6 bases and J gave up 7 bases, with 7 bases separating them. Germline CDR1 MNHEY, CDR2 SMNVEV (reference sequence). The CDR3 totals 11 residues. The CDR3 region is CASSYANEQFF. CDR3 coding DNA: TGTGCCAGCAGCTATGCGAATGAGCAGTTCTTC.

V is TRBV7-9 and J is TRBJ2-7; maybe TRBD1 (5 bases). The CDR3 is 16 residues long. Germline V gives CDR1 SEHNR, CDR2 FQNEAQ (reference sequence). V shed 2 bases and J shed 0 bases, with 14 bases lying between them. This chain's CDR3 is CASSLTQGWSSYEQYF. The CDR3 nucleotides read TGTGCCAGCAGCTTAACCCAGGGTTGGAGCTCCTACGAGCAGTACTTC.

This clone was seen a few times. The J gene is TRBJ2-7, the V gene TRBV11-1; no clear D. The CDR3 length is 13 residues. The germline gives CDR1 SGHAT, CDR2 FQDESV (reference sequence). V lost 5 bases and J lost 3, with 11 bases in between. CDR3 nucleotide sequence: TGTGCCAGCAGCAGCCCCCCAAGCTACGAGCAGTACTTC. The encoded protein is CASSSPPSYEQYF.

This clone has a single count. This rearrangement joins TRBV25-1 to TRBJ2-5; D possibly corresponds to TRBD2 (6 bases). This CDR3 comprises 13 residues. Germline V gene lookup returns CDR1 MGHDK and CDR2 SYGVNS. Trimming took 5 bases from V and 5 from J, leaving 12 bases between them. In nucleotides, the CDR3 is TGTGCCAGCAGTCTCGGCGGGGTGGAGACCCAGTACTTC. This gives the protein CASSLGGVETQYF.

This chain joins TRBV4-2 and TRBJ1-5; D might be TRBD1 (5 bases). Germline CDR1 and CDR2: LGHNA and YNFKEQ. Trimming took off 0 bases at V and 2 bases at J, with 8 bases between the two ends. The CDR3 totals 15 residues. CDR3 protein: CASSQEWGGNQPQHF. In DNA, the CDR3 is TGTGCCAGCAGCCAAGAATGGGGCGGCAATCAGCCCCAGCATTTT.

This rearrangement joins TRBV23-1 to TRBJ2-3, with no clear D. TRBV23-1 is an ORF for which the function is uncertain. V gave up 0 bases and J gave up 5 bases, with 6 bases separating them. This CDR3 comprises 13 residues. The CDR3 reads CASSQSIRDTQYF. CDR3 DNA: TGCGCCAGCAGTCAATCGATCCGAGATACGCAGTATTTT.

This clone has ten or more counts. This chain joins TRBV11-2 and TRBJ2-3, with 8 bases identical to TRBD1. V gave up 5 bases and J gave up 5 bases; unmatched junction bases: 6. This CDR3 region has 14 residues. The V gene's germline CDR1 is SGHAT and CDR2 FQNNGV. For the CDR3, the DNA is TGTGCCAGCAGCCAGCAACAGGGGGTAGATACGCAGTATTTT. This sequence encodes CASSQQQGVDTQYF.